This entry lists 27 T cell receptor beta chains sequenced from one sample in a study of neurological immune-mediated disorders. A single record per CDR3 protein comes from TCRdb applying MiXCR to the 5' RACE reads. The sample shows about 16,000 distinct CDR3 sequences, 8.5% to 10% of them seen only once. The specimen was CD8+ T cells from blood. The receptors were gathered from a man aged 50-59 years in good health.

CDR3 nucleotide sequence: TGCGCCAGCAGTGAGGACACTTTCCACTACGAGCAGTACTTC. It encodes CASSEDTFHYEQYF. The gene calls are TRBV5-1 and TRBJ2-7, with D possibly TRBD1 on 5 matching bases. Germline V gene data show CDR1 as SGHRS and CDR2 as YFSETQ. The CDR3 contains 14 residues. Trimming stripped 5 bases from V and 3 bases from J, with 15 bases between.

This clonotype showed up many times. The chain employs TRBV6-5 and TRBJ2-7; the match to TRBD2 covers 7 bases. With V trimmed by 2 bases and J by 3 bases, 7 bases remained unmatched. CDR1 MNHEY and CDR2 SVGAGI come from the germline V gene. This CDR3 is 15 amino acids long. CDR3 coding DNA: TGTGCCAGCAGTTACACCGGACTAGGGAACTACGAGCAGTACTTC. Its protein is CASSYTGLGNYEQYF.

This clonotype was found a few times. The V call is TRBV15, the J call TRBJ1-5; the match to TRBD1 covers 9 bases. The ends lost 10 bases at V and 6 bases at J; junction bases unmatched: 16. Per germline, CDR1 LNHNV and CDR2 YYDKDF (reference sequence). This CDR3 contains 16 residues. CDR3 coding DNA: TGTGCCATCAACATATCGGACAGGGGATTTTGTCAGCCCCAGCATTTT. Protein product: CAINISDRGFCQPQHF.

Ten or more counts support this clonotype. This chain uses TRBV12-3 or TRBV12-4 with TRBJ2-7; D may be TRBD2 (5 bases). The CDR3 extends over 11 amino acids. V lost 10 bases and J 0 bases, leaving 7 bases between the germline ends. The CDR3, as DNA: TGTGCCACCGGGGACTCCTACGAGCAGTACTTC. It codes for CATGDSYEQYF.

This clonotype was seen at least ten times. The rearrangement links TRBV28 to TRBJ2-3; 8 bases line up with TRBD2. After removal of 9 bases from V and 2 bases from J, the junction contained 7 bases not matched to a gene. CDR3 size: 14 residues. CDR1 MDHEN and CDR2 SYDVKM come from the germline V gene. This CDR3 reads CASLGSGNTDTQYF. For the CDR3, the DNA is TGTGCCAGTCTAGGTAGCGGGAACACAGATACGCAGTATTTT.

This clonotype appeared many times. The rearrangement joins TRBV29-1 to TRBJ2-7; D unclear. The CDR3 extends over 12 amino acids. Trimming cost V 5 bases and J 2 bases, with 10 bases left between them. The germline CDR1 and CDR2 sequences are SQVTM and ANQGSEA. CDR3 sequence reads: CSVRLPPYEQYF. CDR3 DNA sequence: TGCAGCGTTCGGTTGCCCCCCTACGAGCAGTACTTC.

V and J are TRBV12-3 or TRBV12-4 and TRBJ1-2; no firm D call. The CDR3 covers 12 residues. V was cut by 4 bases and J by 5 bases, with 8 bases left in between. The CDR3 sequence is CASSSDPYGYTF. CDR3 bases: TGTGCCAGCAGTTCGGACCCATATGGCTACACCTTC.

This clonotype was observed at least ten times. V gene TRBV10-3 combines with J gene TRBJ2-3; D remains unclear. This CDR3 spans 13 amino acids. Germline assignment: CDR1 ENHRY and CDR2 SYGVKD. Trimming pared 8 bases from V and 2 bases from J, leaving 11 bases between. The CDR3 loop reads CAIEEPPTDTQYF. The CDR3 coding sequence is TGTGCCATCGAAGAGCCTCCCACAGATACGCAGTATTTT.

V and J are TRBV20-1 and TRBJ1-1; perhaps TRBD1 as D (5 bases). The germline V and J ends were trimmed by 0 bases and 3 bases, with 26 bases remaining between them. The germline gives CDR1 DFQATT, CDR2 SNEGSKA (reference sequence). CDR3 length: 19 amino acids. This chain's CDR3 is CSARDEDILLARDYTEAFF. CDR3 nucleotide sequence: TGCAGTGCTAGAGATGAGGACATTCTACTCGCCCGCGACTACACTGAAGCTTTCTTT.

The chain carries TRBV4-1 and TRBJ2-5; tentative D call: TRBD2 (6 bases). The germline gives CDR1 MGHRA, CDR2 YSYEKL. The CDR3 consists of 14 residues. V was clipped by 4 bases and J by 1 base, with 10 bases between them. CDR3 sequence reads: CASSRPGLQETQYF. CDR3 sequence (DNA): TGCGCCAGCAGCCGGCCGGGACTCCAAGAGACCCAGTACTTC.

This clonotype was detected ten times or more. The chain is built from TRBV19 and TRBJ2-3; no definite D call. Per the germline V gene, CDR1 is LNHDA and CDR2 is SQIVND (reference sequence). Trimming took off 4 bases at V and 0 bases at J, with 14 bases between the two ends. The CDR3 covers 16 residues. Here the CDR3 reads CASSKGSRRSTDTQYF. The CDR3 nucleotides read TGTGCCAGTAGTAAGGGTTCCCGACGAAGCACAGATACGCAGTATTTT.

This clonotype came up many times. The chain has TRBV10-2 and TRBJ2-7; weak D call: TRBD2 (5 bases). Germline V gene data show CDR1 as WSHSY and CDR2 as SAAADI. The CDR3 extends over 14 amino acids. V gave up 3 bases and J gave up 3 bases, with 12 bases separating them. CDR3 residues: CASSESLAYYEQYF. CDR3 nucleotide sequence: TGCGCCAGCAGTGAAAGTCTAGCCTACTACGAGCAGTACTTC.

This clonotype was seen ten or more times. The chain carries TRBV4-3 and TRBJ2-2; 7 bases are shared with TRBD2. This CDR3 is built from 15 residues. Germline CDR1 and CDR2: LGHNA and YSLEER. The J segment lost 2 bases and the V segment lost 8 bases, leaving 8 bases of the junction unmatched. CDR3: CASGLRESNTGELFF. In DNA, the CDR3 is TGCGCCAGCGGCTTGCGGGAGAGCAACACCGGGGAGCTGTTTTTT.

This clonotype was observed many times. This sequence joins TRBV15 and TRBJ2-1; TRBD2 matches 12 bases. Unmatched junction bases numbered 13, after V lost 4 bases and J lost 9 bases. The CDR3 extends over 17 amino acids. Germline CDR1 reads LNHNV; CDR2 reads YYDKDF (reference sequence). The CDR3 loop is CATSTSLAGGFWGEQFF. The CDR3 nucleotides are TGTGCCACCAGCACCTCCCTAGCGGGAGGGTTTTGGGGTGAGCAGTTCTTC. Combining the CDR3 with reference TRBV15 and TRBJ2-1 gives the whole variable domain DAMVIQNPRYQVTQFGKPVTLSCSQTLNHNVMYWYQQKSSQAPKLLFHYYDKDFNNEADTPDNFQSRRPNTSFCFLDIRSPGLGDTAMYLCATSTSLAGGFWGEQFFGPGTRLTVL.

This clonotype was found many times. The germline gene is not matched at one end of the junction; a read error may be the cause. For the CDR3, the DNA is TGTGCCAGCAGCCAAGATTCACCCGCCGGACTAGCGGGAATGGGAGAGGTCTTC. Translating it yields CASSQDSPAGLAGMGEVF. The V call is TRBV4-2, the J call TRBJ2-1, with 12 bases matching TRBD2. This CDR3 spans 18 amino acids. Germline CDR1 LGHNA, CDR2 YNFKEQ.

This clonotype was counted many times. J is TRBJ2-7 and V is TRBV7-2; D is unresolved. With 5 bases removed from V and 0 bases from J, the gap between germline ends came to 14 bases. Germline CDR1 SGHTA, CDR2 FQGNSA. CDR3 length equals 15 residues. CDR3 bases: TGTGCCAGCAGCAAAAGAGTAATGAACTCCTACGAGCAGTACTTC. Translated, it gives CASSKRVMNSYEQYF.

In this sample, this clonotype turned up many times. The CDR3 DNA reads as TGTGCCAGCAGCCTCCCAGCGGGGGGAGGGGAGACCCAGTACTTC. As protein: CASSLPAGGGETQYF. J is TRBJ2-5 and V is TRBV9; 9 nucleotides align to TRBD2. The J segment lost 5 bases and the V segment lost 4 bases, leaving 9 bases of the junction unmatched. The V gene's germline CDR1 is SGDLS and CDR2 YYNGEE. CDR3 length: 15 residues.

This clonotype was detected many times. This chain uses TRBV7-8 with TRBJ2-5; perhaps TRBD2 as D (5 bases). Deletions cut 1 base from V and 5 bases from J, with 17 bases between. The CDR3 length is 16 residues. CDR1 is SGHVS, CDR2 FQNEAQ, per germline. The CDR3 here is CASSLEASAGLETQYF. Written as DNA, the CDR3 is TGTGCCAGCAGCTTAGAAGCGTCGGCAGGACTGGAGACCCAGTACTTC.

This clonotype was found many times. The chain recombines TRBV3-1 with TRBJ2-7, with a possible D match to TRBD2 (6 bases). CDR3 length: 16 amino acids. V dropped 3 bases and J dropped 0 bases, with 15 bases sitting between them. Germline V gives CDR1 LGHDT, CDR2 YNNKEL (reference sequence). In DNA form, the CDR3 reads TGTGCCAGCAGCCACACACCCGGGGACTCCTCCTACGAGCAGTACTTC. The encoded protein is CASSHTPGDSSYEQYF.

This clonotype occurred many times. The chain employs TRBV27 and TRBJ2-3; 9 bases are shared with TRBD1. V trimming: 6 bases; J trimming: 1 base; junction bases outside the gene matches: 2. Per germline, CDR1 MNHEY and CDR2 SMNVEV (reference sequence). The CDR3 is 14 residues long. The CDR3 DNA reads as TGTGCCAGCAGATGGACAGGGGGCACAGATACGCAGTATTTT. Translation gives CASRWTGGTDTQYF.

This clonotype was observed many times. The genes are TRBV11-2 and TRBJ2-7; the match to TRBD2 covers 12 bases. The CDR3 has 15 residues. CDR1 is SGHAT, CDR2 FQNNGV, per germline. V shed 5 bases and J 4 bases; nucleotides not matched to a gene: 6. The CDR3 DNA sequence: TGTGCCAGCAGCGTGACTAGCGGGAGTTTTTACGAGCAGTACTTC. Amino acid sequence: CASSVTSGSFYEQYF.

This clonotype was seen at least ten times. DNA for the CDR3: TGCGCCAGCAGCCAAGACGGGGCTGATCAAGAGACCCAGTACTTC. It codes for CASSQDGADQETQYF. The chain links TRBV4-1 to TRBJ2-5; D possibly matches TRBD1 or TRBD2 (5 bases each). The CDR3 totals 15 residues. V lost 0 bases, J lost 2 bases, and 10 bases lay in between. The germline V gene encodes CDR1 MGHRA and CDR2 YSYEKL.

This clonotype occurred many times. The V gene is TRBV28, the J gene TRBJ2-3, with 8 positions matching TRBD2. CDR1 is MDHEN, CDR2 SYDVKM, per germline. J lost 1 base, V lost 6 bases, and 6 bases had no gene match. CDR3 length: 15 amino acids. The CDR3 loop is CASSLSGGGTDTQYF. The CDR3 region has the DNA TGTGCCAGCAGCTTGTCGGGGGGGGGCACAGATACGCAGTATTTT. The full variable domain, its missing parts supplied by reference TRBV28 and TRBJ2-3, is DVKVTQSSRYLVKRTGEKVFLECVQDMDHENMFWYRQDPGLGLRLIYFSYDVKMKEKGDIPEGYSVSREKKERFSLILESASTNQTSMYLCASSLSGGGTDTQYFGPGTRLTVL.

This clonotype was seen ten or more times. This chain joins TRBV29-1 and TRBJ2-1; no clear D. Germline assignment: CDR1 SQVTM and CDR2 ANQGSEA. The V end was cut by 6 bases, the J end by 7 bases, with 7 bases between. This CDR3 has 10 amino acids. CDR3 bases: TGCAGCGTCCTACTTAATGAGCAGTTCTTC. Encoded protein: CSVLLNEQFF.

This clonotype was detected ten times or more. This rearrangement joins TRBV11-2 to TRBJ2-5; the D gene is possibly TRBD2 (5 bases). The CDR3 is made up of 15 amino acids. The germline V and J ends were trimmed by 5 bases and 1 base, with 14 bases remaining between them. Per the germline V gene, CDR1 is SGHAT and CDR2 is FQNNGV. For the CDR3, the DNA is TGTGCCAGCAGCCCGGGCGGGCGTCCCCAAGAGACCCAGTACTTC. It yields the protein CASSPGGRPQETQYF.

This clonotype was counted at least ten times. The V gene is TRBV4-3, the J gene TRBJ2-1; 11 bases line up with TRBD2. V lost 1 base, J lost 6 bases, and 2 bases stayed unmatched. Germline V gene lookup returns CDR1 LGHNA and CDR2 YSLEER. The CDR3 extends over 15 amino acids. As DNA, the CDR3 is TGCGCCAGCAGCCAAGGACTAGCGGGAATCAATGAGCAGTTCTTC. This sequence encodes CASSQGLAGINEQFF.

This clonotype was seen at least ten times. The chain is built from TRBV4-1 and TRBJ2-5, with D tentatively TRBD2 (5 bases). Trimming shortened V by 0 bases and J by 4 bases, and 9 bases separated the two germline ends. Germline V gives CDR1 MGHRA, CDR2 YSYEKL. There are 14 residues in the CDR3. CDR3 loop: CASSQDRSGETQYF. The CDR3 DNA reads as TGCGCCAGCAGCCAAGATCGAAGCGGAGAGACCCAGTACTTC.